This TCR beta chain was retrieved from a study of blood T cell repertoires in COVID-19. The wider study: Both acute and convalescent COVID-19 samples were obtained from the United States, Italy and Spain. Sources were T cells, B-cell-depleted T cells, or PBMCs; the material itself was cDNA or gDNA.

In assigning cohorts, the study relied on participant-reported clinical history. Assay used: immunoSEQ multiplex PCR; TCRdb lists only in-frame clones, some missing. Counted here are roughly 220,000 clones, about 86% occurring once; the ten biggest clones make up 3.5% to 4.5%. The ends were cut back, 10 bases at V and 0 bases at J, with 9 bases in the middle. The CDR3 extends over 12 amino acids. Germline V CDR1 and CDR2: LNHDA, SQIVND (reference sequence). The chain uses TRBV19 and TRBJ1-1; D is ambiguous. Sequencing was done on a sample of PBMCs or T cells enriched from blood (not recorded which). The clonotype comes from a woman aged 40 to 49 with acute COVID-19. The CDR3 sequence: CATREMNTEAFF. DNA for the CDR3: TGTGCCACTAGGGAGATGAACACTGAAGCTTTCTTT.